The T cell receptor beta chain described here comes from a study of shared clonotypes between healthy human individuals. General study results and limits: Naive subsets generally exceeded memory subsets in estimated richness.

CD8 cells regarded as naive lacked CD45RO, were positively chosen for CCR7, and omitted terminally differentiated effector memory CD45RA+ cells. Note on this clone: Its antigen is still unknown.

The CDR3 is made up of 16 amino acids. Per the germline V gene, CDR1 is KGHSH and CDR2 is LQKENI. Losses at the gene ends were 2 bases for V and 6 bases for J; bases not matched to a gene: 11. Libraries were prepared by immunoSEQ multiplex PCR; TCRdb keeps only in-frame clonotypes and omits some of them. Altogether approximately 810,000 clones are present, more than 85% being singletons, with the ten largest covering around 24%. This clonotype was obtained from a man aged 25 to 40 in good health. The chain is built from TRBV18 and TRBJ2-7; TRBD1 matches at 9 bases. The specimen sequenced was naive CD8+ T cells sorted from blood. Here the CDR3 reads CASSPSPGTGSAEQYF. The CDR3 nucleotides are TGTGCCAGCTCACCAAGTCCTGGGACAGGGTCGGCCGAGCAGTACTTC.